This T cell receptor beta chain was recovered during a study of CD8 T cells in ankylosing spondylitis. Whole-study findings and limits: Disease-linked clones were CD8+ and relatively rare in peripheral blood. Disease-linked clones reportedly showed significant enrichment in matched ankylosing spondylitis synovial fluid.

Generation of TCR beta libraries employed quantitative 5'-RACE incorporating molecular barcodes. TCRdb re-called the 5' RACE reads through MiXCR, storing one row per CDR3 protein. This table has about 240,000 distinct CDR3 sequences, approximately 10% appearing once. The CDR3 sequence is 16 residues long. The V segment lost 6 bases and the J segment 3 bases; nucleotides outside the gene matches: 5. Germline loops: CDR1 MNHNS, CDR2 SASEGT. This clonotype was seen a handful of times. As yet, its antigen is unknown. V and J are TRBV6-1 and TRBJ2-2; 12 bases map to TRBD1. The source of this sequence is a male donor with ankylosing spondylitis or in good health (not recorded which). Sequenced sample: blood, either unsorted or a sorted T cell fraction (not recorded which). The CDR3 reads CASSPGTGGDTGELFF. The CDR3 nucleotides are TGTGCCAGCAGCCCAGGGACAGGGGGCGACACCGGGGAGCTGTTTTTT.